This T cell receptor (beta chain) was observed in a study of shared clonotypes between healthy human individuals. Whole-study findings and limits: Exclusively blood specimens were collected; tissue repertoires likely differ. A handful of donors showed sharing of approximately 4.7% of naive CD4 clonotypes.

As for this clone: Its antigen is as yet unknown.

Once extracted for a subset, genomic DNA was divided evenly among several immunoSEQ plates. Produced via immunoSEQ multiplex PCR; TCRdb's table is partial and in-frame only. The repertoire consists of over a million clones, with around 97% occurring once and the leading ten covering about 1.2%. From germline, CDR1 is SGHNT and CDR2 YYREEE (reference sequence). This CDR3 has 13 residues. V was clipped by 5 bases and J by 8 bases; unmatched bases: 5. Sample: naive CD4+ T cells sorted from blood. Subset specified: CD45RA+ positively selected. The clonotype originates from a man aged 25-45 years in good health. The chain couples TRBV5-4 to TRBJ2-1, with 9 bases matching TRBD1. The CDR3 coding sequence is TGTGCCAGCAGACAAACAGGGGGCCATGAGCAGTTCTTC. Protein product: CASRQTGGHEQFF. The entire variable domain, with the rest obtained from reference TRBV5-4 and TRBJ2-1, is as follows: ETGVTQSPTHLIKTRGQQVTLRCSSQSGHNTVSWYQQALGQGPQFIFQYYREEENGRGNFPPRFSGLQFPNYSSELNVNALELDDSALYLCASRQTGGHEQFFGPGTRLTVL.